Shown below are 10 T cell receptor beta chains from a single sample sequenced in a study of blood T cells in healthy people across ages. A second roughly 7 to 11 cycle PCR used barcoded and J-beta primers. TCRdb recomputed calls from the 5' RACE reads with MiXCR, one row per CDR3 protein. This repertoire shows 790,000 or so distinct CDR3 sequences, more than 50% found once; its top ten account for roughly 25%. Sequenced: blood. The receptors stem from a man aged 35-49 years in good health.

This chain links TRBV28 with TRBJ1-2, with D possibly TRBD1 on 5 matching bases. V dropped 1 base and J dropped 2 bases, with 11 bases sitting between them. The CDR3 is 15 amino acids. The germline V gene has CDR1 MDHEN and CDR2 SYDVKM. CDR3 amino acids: CASSLSPTVNYGYTF. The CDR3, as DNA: TGTGCCAGCAGTTTATCCCCGACAGTCAACTATGGCTACACCTTC.

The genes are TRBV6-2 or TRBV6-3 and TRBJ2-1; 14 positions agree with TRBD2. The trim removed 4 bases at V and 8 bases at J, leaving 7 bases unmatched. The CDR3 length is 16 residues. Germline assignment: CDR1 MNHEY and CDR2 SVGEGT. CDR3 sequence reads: CASSSPGTSGSYEQFF. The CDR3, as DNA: TGTGCCAGCAGTTCCCCCGGGACTAGCGGGAGCTATGAGCAGTTCTTC.

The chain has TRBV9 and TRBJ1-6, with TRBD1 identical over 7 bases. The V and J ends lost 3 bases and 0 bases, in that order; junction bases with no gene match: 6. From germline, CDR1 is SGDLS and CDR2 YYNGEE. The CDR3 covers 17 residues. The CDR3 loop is CASSAGQPSSYNSPLHF. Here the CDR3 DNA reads TGTGCCAGCAGCGCGGGACAGCCGAGCTCCTATAATTCACCCCTCCACTTT.

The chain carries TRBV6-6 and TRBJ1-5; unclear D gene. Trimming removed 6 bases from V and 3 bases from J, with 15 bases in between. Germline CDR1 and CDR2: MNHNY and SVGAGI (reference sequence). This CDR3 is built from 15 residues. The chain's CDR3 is CASSPDKPPNQPQHF. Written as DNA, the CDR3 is TGTGCCAGCAGCCCAGACAAGCCTCCCAATCAGCCCCAGCATTTT.

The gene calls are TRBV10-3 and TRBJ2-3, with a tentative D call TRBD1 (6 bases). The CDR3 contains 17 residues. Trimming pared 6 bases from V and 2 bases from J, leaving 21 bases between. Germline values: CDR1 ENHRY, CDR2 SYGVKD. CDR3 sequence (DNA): TGTGCCATCAGCTCCCCCATGACAGGAACAATCACAGATACGCAGTATTTT. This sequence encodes CAISSPMTGTITDTQYF.

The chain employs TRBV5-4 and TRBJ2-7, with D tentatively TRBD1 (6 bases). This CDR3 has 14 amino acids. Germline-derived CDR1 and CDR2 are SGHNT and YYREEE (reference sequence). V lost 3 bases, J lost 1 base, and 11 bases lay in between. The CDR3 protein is CASSYTGQSYEQYF. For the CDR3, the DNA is TGTGCCAGCAGCTATACAGGGCAGTCCTACGAGCAGTACTTC.

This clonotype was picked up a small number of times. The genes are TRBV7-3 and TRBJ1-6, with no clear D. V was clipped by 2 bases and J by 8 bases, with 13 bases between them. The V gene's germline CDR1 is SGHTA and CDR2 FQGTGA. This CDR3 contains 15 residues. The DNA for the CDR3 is TGTGCCAGCAGCTTATCTCGCATTAAAGATTCACCCCTCCACTTT. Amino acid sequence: CASSLSRIKDSPLHF.

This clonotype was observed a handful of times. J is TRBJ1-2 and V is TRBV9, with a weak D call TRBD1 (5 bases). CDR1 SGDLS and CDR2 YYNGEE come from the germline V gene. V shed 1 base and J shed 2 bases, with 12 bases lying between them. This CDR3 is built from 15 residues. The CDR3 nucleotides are TGTGCCAGCAGCGTATCCCCCGGGGGAAACTATGGCTACACCTTC. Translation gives CASSVSPGGNYGYTF.

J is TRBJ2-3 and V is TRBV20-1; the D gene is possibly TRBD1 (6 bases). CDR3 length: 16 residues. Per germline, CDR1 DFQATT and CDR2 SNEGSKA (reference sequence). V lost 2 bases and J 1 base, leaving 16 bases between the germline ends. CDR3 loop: CSARPQGHEGTDTQYF. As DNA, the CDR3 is TGCAGTGCTAGACCTCAGGGACACGAGGGCACAGATACGCAGTATTTT.

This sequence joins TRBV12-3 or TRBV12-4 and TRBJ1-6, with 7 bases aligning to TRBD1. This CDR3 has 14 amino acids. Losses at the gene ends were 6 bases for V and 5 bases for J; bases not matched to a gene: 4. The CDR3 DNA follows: TGTGCCAGCAGCCCAGACAGGGATAATTCACCCCTCCACTTT. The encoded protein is CASSPDRDNSPLHF.